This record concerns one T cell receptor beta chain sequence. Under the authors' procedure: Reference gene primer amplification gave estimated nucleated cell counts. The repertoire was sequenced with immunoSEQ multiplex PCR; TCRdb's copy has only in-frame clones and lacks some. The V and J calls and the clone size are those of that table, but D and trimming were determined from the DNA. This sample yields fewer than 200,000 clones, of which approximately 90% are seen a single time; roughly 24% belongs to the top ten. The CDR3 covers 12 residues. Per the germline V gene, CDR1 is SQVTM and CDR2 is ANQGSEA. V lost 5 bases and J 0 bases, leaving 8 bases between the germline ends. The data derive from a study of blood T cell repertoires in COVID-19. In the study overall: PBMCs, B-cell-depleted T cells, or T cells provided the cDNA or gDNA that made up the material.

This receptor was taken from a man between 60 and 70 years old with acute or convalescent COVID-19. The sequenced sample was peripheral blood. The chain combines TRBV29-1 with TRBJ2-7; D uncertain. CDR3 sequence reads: CSVSDTSYEQYF. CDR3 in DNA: TGCAGCGTTTCAGATACCTCCTACGAGCAGTACTTC.